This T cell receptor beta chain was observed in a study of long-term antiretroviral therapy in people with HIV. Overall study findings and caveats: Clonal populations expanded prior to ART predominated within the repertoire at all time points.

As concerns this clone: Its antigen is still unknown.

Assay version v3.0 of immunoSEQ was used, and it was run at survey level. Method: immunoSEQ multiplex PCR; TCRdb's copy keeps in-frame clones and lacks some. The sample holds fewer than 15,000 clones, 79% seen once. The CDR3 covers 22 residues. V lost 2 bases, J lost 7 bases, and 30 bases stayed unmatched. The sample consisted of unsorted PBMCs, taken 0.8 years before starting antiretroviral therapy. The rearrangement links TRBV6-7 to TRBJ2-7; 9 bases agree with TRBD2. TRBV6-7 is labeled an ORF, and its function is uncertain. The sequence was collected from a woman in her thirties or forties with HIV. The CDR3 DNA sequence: TGTGCCAGCAGTTACCCCCTAAATCCCACTAGCGGGTTTATGTCCTTTTCGAGTGAGCAGTACTTC. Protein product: CASSYPLNPTSGFMSFSSEQYF.